This passage covers 29 T cell receptor beta chains from one sample sequenced in a study of CD8 T cells in ankylosing spondylitis (dated by TCRdb to about 2017). Receptor amplification or capture employed 5' RACE. The sequencer was an Illumina HiSeq 2500. Starting from the raw public reads, TCRdb applied fastp trimming at Q25, assembled clones with MiXCR and retained in-frame beta chains. Rows with one shared CDR3 protein collapse into an entry with the most common genes and DNA. In all, the sample holds roughly 260,000 distinct CDR3 sequences, and around 20% of those were seen once. Of the sample, around 8% falls within the top ten clones. Sequencing was performed on blood, either unsorted or a sorted T cell fraction (not recorded which). These receptors were obtained from a male donor with ankylosing spondylitis or in good health (not recorded which).

This clonotype was seen a single time. A much larger clone is a single base away; this may be a read error. The rearrangement uses TRBV6-2 or TRBV6-3 and TRBJ2-3; 7 bases are a match to TRBD2. The CDR3 has 16 residues. Unmatched junction bases numbered 10, after V lost 5 bases and J lost 2 bases. Looked up from germline, CDR1 is MNHEY and CDR2 is SVGEGT. CDR3 nucleotides: TGTGCCAGCAGTCGGCTGGCGGGAGTGTACACAGATACGCAGTATTTT. It specifies CASSRLAGVYTDTQYF.

This clonotype has only a few counts. The J gene is TRBJ1-1, the V gene TRBV6-2 or TRBV6-3; the D is unclear. V was cut by 5 bases and J by 6 bases, with 10 bases left in between. The CDR3 sequence is 12 residues long. From germline, CDR1 is MNHEY and CDR2 SVGEGT. CDR3 residues: CASSTAVSEAFF. The CDR3 DNA follows: TGTGCCAGCAGTACAGCAGTCTCTGAAGCTTTCTTT.

This clonotype occurred a few times. This sequence joins TRBV5-1 and TRBJ2-2; D may be TRBD2 (5 bases). Germline-derived CDR1 and CDR2 are SGHRS and YFSETQ. The V gene lost 4 bases and the J gene lost 6 bases, with 13 bases spanning the gap. This CDR3 has 14 amino acids. CDR3 region: CASSPTAGSGELFF. The CDR3 bases are TGCGCCAGCAGCCCTACGGCGGGTTCCGGGGAGCTGTTTTTT. The full variable domain, rest sourced from reference TRBV5-1 and TRBJ2-2, is KAGVTQTPRYLIKTRGQQVTLSCSPISGHRSVSWYQQTPGQGLQFLFEYFSETQRNKGNFPGRFSGRQFSNSRSEMNVSTLELGDSALYLCASSPTAGSGELFFGEGSRLTVL.

This clonotype came up a few times. V usage is TRBV12-3 or TRBV12-4 and J usage is TRBJ2-1; unclear D gene. This CDR3 region has 13 residues. V was shortened by 7 bases and J by 6 bases, with 13 bases between the two germline ends. CDR3 DNA sequence: TGTGCCAGCACCATAGGGTTACCCAATGAGCAGTTCTTC. Encoded protein: CASTIGLPNEQFF.

The CDR3 DNA is TGTGCCAGCGGACCAAGGGGCAGGGGGCGACTTGGAGCCAAAAACATTCAGTACTTC. Its translation: CASGPRGRGRLGAKNIQYF. The chain is built from TRBV6-1 and TRBJ2-4; 8 bases match TRBD1. The CDR3 contains 19 residues. With V trimmed by 8 bases and J by 0 bases, 18 bases remained unmatched. Germline values: CDR1 MNHNS, CDR2 SASEGT.

The chain combines TRBV7-2 with TRBJ2-3; maybe TRBD2 (6 bases). V was pared by 3 bases and J by 0 bases, with 10 bases between. The CDR3 consists of 15 residues. Germline V CDR1 and CDR2: SGHTA, FQGNSA. The CDR3 DNA follows: TGTGCCAGCAGCTTCGGCGGGACTAGCACAGATACGCAGTATTTT. It codes for CASSFGGTSTDTQYF.

In this sample, this clonotype turned up a few times. The chain is built from TRBV5-1 and TRBJ2-1; weak D call: TRBD2 (6 bases). This CDR3 has 16 residues. The germline gives CDR1 SGHRS, CDR2 YFSETQ. The V gene lost 4 bases and the J gene lost 4 bases, with 18 bases spanning the gap. CDR3 bases: TGCGCCAGCAGCCTGGAACCCCGGGACTCTTACAATGAGCAGTTCTTC. This translates into CASSLEPRDSYNEQFF.

This clonotype has a count of ten or more. V is TRBV29-1 and J is TRBJ2-5; TRBD1 is a possible D gene (5 bases). This CDR3 has 11 amino acids. The germline gives CDR1 SQVTM, CDR2 ANQGSEA. CDR3 sequence reads: CSQGVGETQYF. The CDR3 DNA follows: TGCAGTCAGGGCGTCGGGGAGACCCAGTACTTC.

This clonotype turned up a few times. This chain joins TRBV12-3 or TRBV12-4 and TRBJ2-7; D remains ambiguous. With 3 bases removed from V and 7 bases from J, the gap between germline ends came to 10 bases. The CDR3 runs to 12 residues. The CDR3 bases are TGTGCCAGCAGTTTGGCAACCGGGGAGCAGTACGTC. The encoded protein is CASSLATGEQYV.

This clonotype has more than one count but fewer than ten. The genes are TRBV19 and TRBJ1-1; no clear D gene. The germline V gene has CDR1 LNHDA and CDR2 SQIVND (reference sequence). CDR3 length: 14 residues. The V end lost 3 bases, the J end lost 0 bases, and 8 bases lay between the germline ends. The CDR3 loop is CASSIGELNTEAFF. The CDR3 nucleotides are TGTGCCAGTAGTATTGGAGAGTTGAACACTGAAGCTTTCTTT.

This chain links TRBV6-1 with TRBJ2-2; the D gene could be TRBD1 or TRBD2 (5 bases each). Germline-derived CDR1 and CDR2 are MNHNS and SASEGT. V shed 11 bases and J shed 1 base, with 20 bases lying between them. CDR3 size: 16 residues. CDR3 DNA sequence: TGTGCCGGATGCAAAGACGGGGCTTTGAACACCGGGGAGCTGTTTTTT. As protein: CAGCKDGALNTGELFF.

This clonotype was seen more than once but under ten times. V gene TRBV6-5 combines with J gene TRBJ1-1; D gene unclear. The CDR3 runs to 12 residues. The V and J ends lost 5 bases and 4 bases respectively, with 8 bases between them. Germline V gene lookup returns CDR1 MNHEY and CDR2 SVGAGI. The CDR3 loop is CASSAQTTEAFF. In DNA, the CDR3 is TGTGCCAGCAGTGCCCAGACCACTGAAGCTTTCTTT.

This clonotype has just a few counts. The CDR3 loop is CASSQDLTSTDTQYF. The DNA of the CDR3 is TGCGCCAGCAGCCAAGATCTCACTAGCACAGATACGCAGTATTTT. The chain employs TRBV4-1 and TRBJ2-3; D not certain. The CDR3 spans 15 residues. V lost 0 bases and J lost 0, with 7 bases in between. Germline V gene lookup returns CDR1 MGHRA and CDR2 YSYEKL.

The chain recombines TRBV5-1 with TRBJ2-1, with 7 bases matching TRBD2. From germline, CDR1 is SGHRS and CDR2 YFSETQ. V lost 0 bases and J lost 8; bases outside the gene matches: 8. The CDR3 is 15 amino acids. Here the CDR3 DNA reads TGCGCCAGCAGCTTGGAGAGACTAGCTTTAGATGAGCAGTTCTTC. Amino acid sequence: CASSLERLALDEQFF.

This chain uses TRBV30 with TRBJ1-3; D remains ambiguous. The ends were cut back, 3 bases at V and 2 bases at J, with 14 bases in the middle. The length of the CDR3 is 15 residues. Germline V lookup: CDR1 GTSNPN, CDR2 SVGIG (reference sequence). CDR3 bases: TGTGCCTGGAGCACCTCCCCAGCAGCTGGAAACACCATATATTTT. Protein product: CAWSTSPAAGNTIYF.

This clonotype was seen only a few times. The genes are TRBV7-9 and TRBJ2-1; TRBD2 matches at 7 bases. Germline trimming cut 5 bases from V and 4 bases from J; bases unmatched to any gene: 8. Germline lookup yields CDR1 SEHNR and CDR2 FQNEAQ (reference sequence). This CDR3 is built from 15 residues. CDR3 residues: CASSRSGTMYNEQFF. CDR3 bases: TGTGCCAGCAGCCGGAGCGGGACCATGTACAATGAGCAGTTCTTC.

The chain has TRBV11-2 and TRBJ1-1, with D possibly matching TRBD1 (5 bases). The CDR3 contains 17 residues. The germline V gene has CDR1 SGHAT and CDR2 FQNNGV. Trimming stripped 0 bases from V and 1 base from J, with 15 bases between. The CDR3 sequence: CASSLEVVQARNTEAFF. DNA of the CDR3: TGTGCCAGCAGCTTAGAGGTAGTACAGGCCAGGAACACTGAAGCTTTCTTT.

This clonotype showed up many times. The chain carries TRBV27 and TRBJ2-3, with 7 nucleotides matching TRBD2. The germline gives CDR1 MNHEY, CDR2 SMNVEV (reference sequence). The trim removed 1 base at V and 1 base at J, leaving 8 bases unmatched. CDR3 length: 17 amino acids. The DNA of the CDR3 is TGTGCCAGCAGTTTATATACCCCACGGGGGGGCACAGATACGCAGTATTTT. It encodes CASSLYTPRGGTDTQYF.

This clonotype was seen a handful of times. J is TRBJ2-5 and V is TRBV3-1; TRBD2 matches 8 bases. Germline CDR1 reads LGHDT; CDR2 reads YNNKEL (reference sequence). This CDR3 is built from 14 residues. The trim removed 6 bases at V and 5 bases at J, leaving 8 bases unmatched. The CDR3 here is CASSPGGAEETQYF. The CDR3 coding sequence is TGTGCCAGCAGTCCGGGGGGGGCGGAGGAGACCCAGTACTTC.

As regards this clonotype: A read error may produce the germline difference seen at one junction end. The chain links TRBV5-1 to TRBJ2-5; perhaps TRBD2 as D (5 bases). This CDR3 comprises 13 residues. Germline lookup yields CDR1 SGHRS and CDR2 YFSETQ. CDR3 bases: TGCGCCAGCAGCTTGGAGGGAGCTGAGACCCAGCACTTC. This codes for CASSLEGAETQHF.

The chain links TRBV19 to TRBJ1-5; D is unresolved. CDR1 and CDR2 (germline): LNHDA, SQIVND (reference sequence). V was trimmed by 7 bases and J by 2 bases, leaving 6 bases between them. The CDR3 consists of 12 residues. For the CDR3, the DNA is TGTGCCAGTAAAAGGGGCAATCAGCCCCAGCATTTT. Protein: CASKRGNQPQHF.

As concerns this clonotype: A clone one base away is much larger, so this may be a read error. The rearrangement links TRBV24-1 to TRBJ2-2; the D call may be TRBD1 or TRBD2 (5 bases each). Germline CDR1 KGHDR, CDR2 SFDVKD. This CDR3 comprises 13 residues. The CDR3 nucleotides read TGTGTCACCAGTGACCGGGGCGCCGGGGAGCTGTTTTTT. Protein: CVTSDRGAGELFF.

This clonotype has a handful of counts. The chain uses TRBV20-1 and TRBJ1-1; 7 bases line up with TRBD1. The germline V gene has CDR1 DFQATT and CDR2 SNEGSKA (reference sequence). The V and J ends lost 2 bases and 1 base, in that order; junction bases with no gene match: 7. The CDR3 has 15 residues. The CDR3 coding sequence is TGCAGTGCTAGAATCCTCCGGGACAGGAACACTGAAGCTTTCTTT. As protein: CSARILRDRNTEAFF.

This clonotype was observed a few times. The chain carries TRBV12-3 or TRBV12-4 and TRBJ2-1; 12 bases fit TRBD1. This CDR3 is built from 13 residues. J gave up 14 bases and V 3 bases, and 5 bases lay outside the gene matches. DNA of the CDR3: TGTGCCAGCAGTTTCCGGGACAGGGGGCAGGAGTTCTTC. Protein sequence: CASSFRDRGQEFF.

A few counts support this clonotype. The V and J genes are TRBV10-3 and TRBJ2-1; 8 bases align to TRBD2. J gave up 2 bases and V 8 bases, and 8 bases lay outside the gene matches. This CDR3 comprises 15 residues. Germline V gene lookup returns CDR1 ENHRY and CDR2 SYGVKD. The CDR3 sequence is CAIRGTRSAYNEQFF. The DNA for the CDR3 is TGTGCCATCCGCGGGACTAGATCGGCCTACAATGAGCAGTTCTTC.

V gene TRBV5-6 combines with J gene TRBJ2-2, with D maybe TRBD1 (5 bases). With 0 bases removed from V and 3 bases from J, the gap between germline ends came to 9 bases. From germline, CDR1 is SGHDT and CDR2 YYEEEE. The CDR3 is made up of 15 amino acids. The CDR3 DNA reads TGTGCCAGCAGCTTGGGCAGGGCCGACACCGGGGAGCTGTTTTTT. This gives the protein CASSLGRADTGELFF.

This clonotype was seen ten or more times. This chain links TRBV5-1 with TRBJ1-2; D unclear. The CDR3 loop spans 13 amino acids. Trimming left V 4 bases short and J 1 base short, with 8 bases between. Germline V gene data show CDR1 as SGHRS and CDR2 as YFSETQ. CDR3 amino acids: CASSPGGNYGYTF. DNA for the CDR3: TGCGCCAGCAGCCCCGGCGGTAACTATGGCTACACCTTC. The whole variable domain, filled in from reference TRBV5-1 and TRBJ1-2, reads KAGVTQTPRYLIKTRGQQVTLSCSPISGHRSVSWYQQTPGQGLQFLFEYFSETQRNKGNFPGRFSGRQFSNSRSEMNVSTLELGDSALYLCASSPGGNYGYTFGSGTRLTVV.

The V gene is TRBV5-1, the J gene TRBJ2-2; 7 bases agree with TRBD1. The germline gives CDR1 SGHRS, CDR2 YFSETQ. J gave up 4 bases and V 6 bases, and 12 bases lay outside the gene matches. The CDR3 spans 16 residues. This CDR3 is CASTPWAGGTTGELFF. The CDR3 region has the DNA TGCGCCAGCACGCCTTGGGCAGGGGGAACCACCGGGGAGCTGTTTTTT.

This clonotype was counted only a few times. The chain is built from TRBV30 and TRBJ1-5, with D maybe TRBD1 (6 bases). V lost 0 bases and J 7 bases, leaving 16 bases between the germline ends. The CDR3 totals 15 residues. Germline V lookup: CDR1 GTSNPN, CDR2 SVGIG (reference sequence). In DNA form, the CDR3 reads TGTGCCTGGAGTGTAGGTGGGGGGGGCTTGCAGCCCCAGCATTTT. Encoded protein: CAWSVGGGGLQPQHF.